This T cell receptor (beta chain) was profiled in a study of shared clonotypes between healthy human individuals. Study-level background: The study drew on a couple of women and three men aged 18 to 49 as donors.

This clone was observed a few times. The V end was cut by 0 bases, the J end by 6 bases, with 13 bases between. Germline V gene sequence: CDR1 SGHRS, CDR2 YFSETQ. The CDR3 totals 15 residues. Assay used: immunoSEQ multiplex PCR; TCRdb lists only in-frame clones, some missing. The table records about 1.1 million clones, more than 75% of them present only once. The chain combines TRBV5-1 with TRBJ2-1; no clear D gene. The sample consisted of memory CD4+ T cells from PBMCs. The subset is: CD45RA-negative fraction. The receptor comes from a man in his late teens or twenties in good health. Some clones in this sample may be carry-over from other donors' samples. Here the CDR3 reads CASSLDPLGSNEQFF. The DNA of the CDR3 is TGCGCCAGCAGCTTGGACCCCTTGGGTAGCAATGAGCAGTTCTTC.